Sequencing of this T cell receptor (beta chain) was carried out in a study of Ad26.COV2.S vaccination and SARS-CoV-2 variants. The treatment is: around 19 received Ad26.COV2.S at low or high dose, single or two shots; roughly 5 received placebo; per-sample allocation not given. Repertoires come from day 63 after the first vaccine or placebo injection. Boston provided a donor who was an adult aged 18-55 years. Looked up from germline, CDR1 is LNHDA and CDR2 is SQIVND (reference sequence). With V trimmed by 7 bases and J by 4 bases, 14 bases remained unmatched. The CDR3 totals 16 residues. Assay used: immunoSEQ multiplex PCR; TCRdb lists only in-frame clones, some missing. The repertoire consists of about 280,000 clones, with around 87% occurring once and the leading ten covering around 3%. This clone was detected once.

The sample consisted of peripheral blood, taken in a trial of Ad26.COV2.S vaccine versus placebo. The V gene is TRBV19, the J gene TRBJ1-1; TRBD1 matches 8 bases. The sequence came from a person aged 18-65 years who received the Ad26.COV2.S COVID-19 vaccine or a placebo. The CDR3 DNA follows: TGTGCCAGTAAACCCCTCGGACAGGGTTGGGGCACTGAAGCTTTCTTT. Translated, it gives CASKPLGQGWGTEAFF.